The rows below give T cell receptor beta chains drawn from one sample of a study of blood T cell repertoires in COVID-19. Method: immunoSEQ multiplex PCR; TCRdb's copy keeps in-frame clones and lacks some. The data hold more than 85,000 clones, with almost 90% observed a single time. The specimen sequenced was peripheral blood. These receptors came from a man aged 45-65 years with COVID-19, enrolled during active disease. The CDR3 runs from the conserved cysteine through the conserved F or W. Each record gives: V gene, clone size, D gene, J gene, CDR3 DNA, CDR3 protein. The D gene is left open where the match is weak. Clone size is not always given. Where it is, it says once, few, many or a class for expanded clones.

v_call: TRBV7-8; clone_size: NA; d_call: TRBD1; j_call: TRBJ1-1; cdr3_nt: TGTGCCAGCAGCTTAGGTGGCCCCTGGGACAGGAACACTGAAGCTTTCTTT; cdr3_aa: CASSLGGPWDRNTEAFF
v_call: TRBV19; clone_size: NA; d_call: NA; j_call: TRBJ1-1; cdr3_nt: TGTGCCAGTACCTCAACGGCGGGAGACACTGAAGCTTTCTTT; cdr3_aa: CASTSTAGDTEAFF
v_call: TRBV12-3/TRBV12-4; clone_size: NA; d_call: NA; j_call: TRBJ2-7; cdr3_nt: TGTGCCAGCAGTCCGGGACTCTTTTACGAGCAGTACTTC; cdr3_aa: CASSPGLFYEQYF
v_call: TRBV9; clone_size: NA; d_call: NA; j_call: TRBJ2-3; cdr3_nt: TGTGCCAGCAGCGCCCCTCCCGAGGATAGAACAGATACGCAGTATTTT; cdr3_aa: CASSAPPEDRTDTQYF
v_call: TRBV18; clone_size: NA; d_call: NA; j_call: TRBJ2-1; cdr3_nt: TGTGCCAGCTCACCGGGCAGGGACAATGAGCAGTTCTTC; cdr3_aa: CASSPGRDNEQFF
v_call: TRBV6-5; clone_size: NA; d_call: TRBD1; j_call: TRBJ1-3; cdr3_nt: TGTGCCAGCATTCAGACAGGGGGGTCTGGAAACACCATATATTTT; cdr3_aa: CASIQTGGSGNTIYF
v_call: TRBV7-3; clone_size: NA; d_call: TRBD2; j_call: TRBJ2-1; cdr3_nt: TGTGCCAGCAGCCGTAGCGGGGGGGCCCACAATGAGCAGTTCTTC; cdr3_aa: CASSRSGGAHNEQFF
v_call: TRBV4-3; clone_size: NA; d_call: NA; j_call: TRBJ1-3; cdr3_nt: TGCGCCAGCAGCCAAGCCAGGTGGGGCTCCGGAAACACCATATATTTT; cdr3_aa: CASSQARWGSGNTIYF
v_call: TRBV7-9; clone_size: once; d_call: TRBD1; j_call: TRBJ1-2; cdr3_nt: TGTGCCAGCAGCTTAGCGGGCGGTGACAGGGGTTCTTATGGCTACACCTTC; cdr3_aa: CASSLAGGDRGSYGYTF
v_call: TRBV2; clone_size: NA; d_call: NA; j_call: TRBJ1-2; cdr3_nt: TGTGCCAGCAGTGAGGAGCCCCCGTGGGGCTACACCTTC; cdr3_aa: CASSEEPPWGYTF
v_call: TRBV9; clone_size: once; d_call: TRBD2; j_call: TRBJ2-3; cdr3_nt: TGTGCCAGCAGCGTAGGACTAGCGGGCCCCACAGATACGCAGTATTTT; cdr3_aa: CASSVGLAGPTDTQYF
v_call: TRBV5-8; clone_size: NA; d_call: NA; j_call: TRBJ2-1; cdr3_nt: TGTGCCAGCAGCTGGGGGGGGGCTTCCTACAATGAGCAGTTCTTC; cdr3_aa: CASSWGGASYNEQFF
v_call: TRBV5-8; clone_size: NA; d_call: NA; j_call: TRBJ2-7; cdr3_nt: TGTGCCAGCAGCTCTCCACGGGTAAGGGAGCAGTACTTC; cdr3_aa: CASSSPRVREQYF
v_call: TRBV4-1; clone_size: once; d_call: NA; j_call: TRBJ2-1; cdr3_nt: TGCGCCAGCAGCCAAGGGGTTCTGAGGGGGAGCTACAATGAGCAGTTCTTC; cdr3_aa: CASSQGVLRGSYNEQFF
v_call: TRBV7-6; clone_size: few; d_call: NA; j_call: TRBJ1-1; cdr3_nt: TGTGCCAGCAGCTCTAGTCGTGAGGAGAACACTGAAGCTTTCTTT; cdr3_aa: CASSSSREENTEAFF
v_call: TRBV15; clone_size: NA; d_call: TRBD1; j_call: TRBJ1-6; cdr3_nt: TGTGCCACCAGCGGGGGGACAGGAATTTCACCCCTCCACTTT; cdr3_aa: CATSGGTGISPLHF
v_call: TRBV5-1; clone_size: NA; d_call: NA; j_call: TRBJ1-1; cdr3_nt: TGCGCCAGCTTCGAGGGCCAGGGGTGGAGCACTGAAGCTTTCTTT; cdr3_aa: CASFEGQGWSTEAFF
v_call: TRBV25-1; clone_size: NA; d_call: TRBD1; j_call: TRBJ1-1; cdr3_nt: TGTGCCAGCAGTAGACAGGGGAACACTGAAGCTTTCTTT; cdr3_aa: CASSRQGNTEAFF
v_call: TRBV5-1; clone_size: NA; d_call: NA; j_call: TRBJ1-6; cdr3_nt: TGCGCCAGCAGCTTGGATCAGGGAAGTAATTCACCCCTCCACTTT; cdr3_aa: CASSLDQGSNSPLHF
v_call: TRBV7-9; clone_size: NA; d_call: TRBD2; j_call: TRBJ2-1; cdr3_nt: TGTGCCAGCAGCCCGCTGACTAGCGGGAAATACAATGAGCAGTTCTTC; cdr3_aa: CASSPLTSGKYNEQFF
v_call: TRBV19; clone_size: NA; d_call: NA; j_call: TRBJ2-5; cdr3_nt: TGTGCCAGTAGTCCGATAAGCGGAGAGACCCAGTACTTC; cdr3_aa: CASSPISGETQYF
v_call: TRBV28; clone_size: NA; d_call: NA; j_call: TRBJ2-7; cdr3_nt: TGTGCCAGCAGTTGGGAGGGGCAGGGGGCGCAGGGCGAGCAGTACTTC; cdr3_aa: CASSWEGQGAQGEQYF
v_call: TRBV27; clone_size: NA; d_call: TRBD2; j_call: TRBJ2-1; cdr3_nt: TGTGCCAGCAGTTTAGACGGGAGGCCCTACTACAATGAGCAGTTCTTC; cdr3_aa: CASSLDGRPYYNEQFF
v_call: TRBV20-1; clone_size: once; d_call: NA; j_call: TRBJ2-1; cdr3_nt: TGCAGTGCTAGTGGCATGGGCTGGGTTTCAAACAATGAGCAGTTCTTC; cdr3_aa: CSASGMGWVSNNEQFF
v_call: TRBV4-3; clone_size: NA; d_call: TRBD1; j_call: TRBJ1-2; cdr3_nt: TGCGCCAGCAGCCAGGTGACAGGGGGGCCGTATGGCTACACCTTC; cdr3_aa: CASSQVTGGPYGYTF
v_call: TRBV29-1; clone_size: NA; d_call: NA; j_call: TRBJ2-5; cdr3_nt: TGCAGCGTTGCTGGACATCTACAAGAGACCCAGTACTTC; cdr3_aa: CSVAGHLQETQYF
v_call: TRBV19; clone_size: NA; d_call: NA; j_call: TRBJ1-5; cdr3_nt: TGTGCCAGTAGAAGGGGGAGTCAGCCCCAGCATTTT; cdr3_aa: CASRRGSQPQHF
v_call: TRBV20-1; clone_size: NA; d_call: NA; j_call: TRBJ2-1; cdr3_nt: TGCAGTGCTAGGATTAGCATCGAGCAGTTCTTC; cdr3_aa: CSARISIEQFF
v_call: TRBV13; clone_size: NA; d_call: NA; j_call: TRBJ1-2; cdr3_nt: TGTGCCAGCAGGCGAGGGATGGGGAACTATGGCTACACCTTC; cdr3_aa: CASRRGMGNYGYTF
v_call: TRBV3-1/TRBV3-2; clone_size: NA; d_call: NA; j_call: TRBJ2-7; cdr3_nt: TGTGCCAGCAGCCAACTCCCAGGTTCCTACGAGCAGTACTTC; cdr3_aa: CASSQLPGSYEQYF
v_call: TRBV12-1; clone_size: NA; d_call: NA; j_call: TRBJ1-2; cdr3_nt: TGTGCCAGCACCTACCAGGGACAGGCTGCCGACTATGGCTACACCTTC; cdr3_aa: CASTYQGQAADYGYTF
v_call: TRBV6-5; clone_size: NA; d_call: NA; j_call: TRBJ1-2; cdr3_nt: TGTGCCAGCAGAGCGCCAGGGGCCTCCAGCTATGGCTACACCTTC; cdr3_aa: CASRAPGASSYGYTF
v_call: TRBV28; clone_size: NA; d_call: NA; j_call: TRBJ2-7; cdr3_nt: TGTGCCAGCAGTTACTCTGTGGGCAGTGGCGAGCAGTACTTC; cdr3_aa: CASSYSVGSGEQYF
v_call: TRBV27; clone_size: NA; d_call: NA; j_call: TRBJ2-7; cdr3_nt: TGTGCCAGCAGGGATCTGGTCAGACACTACGAGCAGTACTTC; cdr3_aa: CASRDLVRHYEQYF
v_call: TRBV28; clone_size: NA; d_call: TRBD2; j_call: TRBJ2-2; cdr3_nt: TGTGCCAGCAGTTTATTTAGCGGGGGCACCGGGGAGCTGTTTTTT; cdr3_aa: CASSLFSGGTGELFF
v_call: TRBV7-2; clone_size: NA; d_call: NA; j_call: TRBJ1-2; cdr3_nt: TGTGCCAGCAGCTTACAAGGGCAGGGCGGGGATGGCTACACCTTC; cdr3_aa: CASSLQGQGGDGYTF
v_call: TRBV10-3; clone_size: NA; d_call: TRBD1; j_call: TRBJ1-5; cdr3_nt: TGTGCCACGGGACAGGGAGGGGATCAGCCCCAGCATTTT; cdr3_aa: CATGQGGDQPQHF
v_call: TRBV5-4; clone_size: NA; d_call: TRBD1; j_call: TRBJ1-1; cdr3_nt: TGTGCCAGCAGCCTCTCAGGGGGCCTGGGCACTGAAGCTTTCTTT; cdr3_aa: CASSLSGGLGTEAFF